This T cell receptor beta chain was sequenced for a study of Ad26.COV2.S vaccination and SARS-CoV-2 variants. Study in general: In the study, Ad26.COV2.S was injected intramuscularly once, or twice 56 days apart. Whole-study findings and limits: TCR breadth and depth analyses may have underestimated total T cell responses. Similar non-spike TCR breadth was observed in recipients of vaccine and of placebo.

Assay used: immunoSEQ multiplex PCR; TCRdb lists only in-frame clones, some missing. The repertoire holds about 480,000 clones, with about 83% as singletons. Treatment here: around 19 received Ad26.COV2.S at low or high dose, single or two shots; a few received placebo; per-sample allocation not given. It was on day 63 after the first vaccine or placebo injection that samples were taken. An Ad26 vector was used to express Wuhan-strain SARS-CoV-2 spike as the vaccine. A remark on this clone: Its antigen is as yet unknown.

The material was peripheral blood, obtained in a trial of Ad26.COV2.S vaccine versus placebo. This TCR derives from a person between 18 and 65 years old who received the Ad26.COV2.S COVID-19 vaccine or a placebo.

The CDR3 sequence is CASRTQGFEQFF. The DNA for the CDR3 is TGTGCCAGCAGAACACAGGGATTTGAGCAGTTCTTC. This chain joins TRBV11-2 and TRBJ2-1, with a weak D call TRBD1 (6 bases). The V and J ends lost 6 bases and 9 bases respectively, with 12 bases between them. The CDR3 has 12 amino acids. In germline, CDR1 is SGHAT, CDR2 FQNNGV.